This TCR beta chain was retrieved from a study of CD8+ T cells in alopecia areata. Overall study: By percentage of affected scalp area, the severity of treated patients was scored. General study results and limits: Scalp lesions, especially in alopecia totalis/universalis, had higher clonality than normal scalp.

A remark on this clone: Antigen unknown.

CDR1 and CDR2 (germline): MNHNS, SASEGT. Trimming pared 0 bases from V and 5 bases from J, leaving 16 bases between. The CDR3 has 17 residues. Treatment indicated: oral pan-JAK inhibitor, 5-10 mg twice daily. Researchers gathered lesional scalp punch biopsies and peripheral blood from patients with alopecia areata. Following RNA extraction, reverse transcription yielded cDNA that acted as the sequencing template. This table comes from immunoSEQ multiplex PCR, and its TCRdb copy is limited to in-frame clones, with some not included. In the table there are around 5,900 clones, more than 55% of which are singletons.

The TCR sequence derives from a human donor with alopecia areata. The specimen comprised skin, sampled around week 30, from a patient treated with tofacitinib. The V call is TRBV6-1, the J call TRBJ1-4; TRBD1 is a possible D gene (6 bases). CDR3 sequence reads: CASSEADGQKHNEKLFF. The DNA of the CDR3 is TGTGCCAGCAGTGAAGCTGACGGACAGAAACACAATGAAAAACTGTTTTTT.